This T cell receptor (beta chain) was found in a study of regulatory T cells in long-lasting Graves disease (dated by TCRdb to the early 2020s). Notes on the research overall: Antithyroid drugs had been taken for less than 3 months by newly diagnosed Graves' disease patients. This study used TCR sequencing and RNA sequencing of peripheral blood to compare persistent Graves' disease patients against newly diagnosed Graves' disease patients. The study took place in China and was registered as a clinical trial. A total of about 35 samples underwent TCR sequencing, from about 13 patients with persistent Graves' disease and roughly 20 patients with newly diagnosed Graves' disease. Overall study results and their limits: Persistent disease showed preferential use of TRBV28, TRBJ1-2 and TRBJ2-5, whereas newly diagnosed disease favored TRBV20-1 and TRBJ2-1. Sequencing and analysis were limited to the TCR beta chain. Patients with persistent disease shared more public clonotypes (about 2,700) than newly diagnosed patients did (around 930). Only peripheral blood was studied, because thyroid tissue, the primary lesion, was inaccessible. Persistent Graves' disease patients showed lower TCR Shannon entropy and fewer highly expanded clones than newly diagnosed patients, suggesting clonal expansion. The authors noted that the small sample size was a limitation that may lower accuracy.

What this sample's time point label stands for: newly diagnosed GD, antithyroid drugs for less than 3 months. For both TCR sequencing and RNA sequencing, RNA was extracted from PBMCs using TRIzol. Graves' disease was diagnosed according to American Thyroid Association guidelines. The patients came from an endocrinology department in Xi'an, China. Each patient gave about 10 milliliters of peripheral blood, collected in an EDTA anticoagulant tube. Ficoll Paque Plus density gradient separation was used to isolate PBMCs, and no further T cell sorting was performed. RNA quality was checked with an Agilent 2100 Bioanalyzer and agarose gel, and concentration with a NanoDrop 2000. From a lookup of the germline V gene, CDR1 and CDR2 are SNHLY and FYNNEI. V lost 6 bases and J lost 4 bases, and the count of bases not matched to a germline gene is 5. Taken from cysteine to phenylalanine, the CDR3 has 13 residues. Only CDR3 DNA remains: 39 bases, in frame from the first base.

The library came from multiplex PCR. TCRdb records Illumina HiSeq 4000 as the sequencer. CDR3 regions were amplified by Arm-PCR with iRepertoire HTBI primers to construct TCR beta libraries. Before sequencing, the PCR products underwent gel purification. In the source study's methods: Gene usage analysis of CDR3 amino acid clonotypes used the approximately 62 TRBV and fewer than 15 TRBJ segments found across samples. COPE and FqMerger were used to merge filtered high-quality paired reads into contigs. BLAST was used to align contigs to the IMGT TRBV, TRBD and TRBJ reference genes, and CDR3 was defined following IMGT. Highly expanded clones were defined as clonotypes with a frequency above 0.1%. Repertoire diversity was measured by Shannon entropy, and V-J evenness by the Gini coefficient. A clonotype was considered public if more than one individual shared it. Clones were called with MiXCR by TCRdb after fastp trimmed the public reads at Q25, and only in-frame beta chains were retained. Each entry is one CDR3 protein sequence, shown with its most common DNA and genes. What appears here as the V and J calls and clone size reflects TCRdb's work, not the paper's. The table for this sample lists approximately 440,000 distinct CDR3 sequences; 16% of them were counted only once. The ten largest clones represent approximately 12% of the sample.

The table lists this clonotype with a few counts. Its specific antigen is unknown. A clone one base away is much larger, so this may be a read error. The data also belong to a second study, concerning T cells in Graves' hyperthyroidism and ophthalmopathy. The second publication reports: Graves' hyperthyroidism was defined as stable when no progression to ophthalmopathy occurred over 18 months of follow-up. The hyperthyroidism patients were between 18 and 65 years old and newly diagnosed, with a disease duration of less than 2 months. Patients with uncontrolled infections, other autoimmune diseases, pregnancy or lactation were excluded. Diagnoses were based on clinical symptoms, serum thyroxine and TRAb, thyroid ultrasound and orbital computed tomography. For the first round of RT-PCR on the TCR CDR3, the HTBI primer set was used together with the Qiagen OneStep RT-PCR kit. Most expanded thyroid clonotypes (frequency above 0.001) were also found in blood, which suggests that blood repertoires may mirror thyroid immune responses. Ophthalmopathy was separated from stable hyperthyroidism by a 13 V-J signature model, with approximately 86% sensitivity and approximately 81% specificity obtained in cross-validation and 80%/75% obtained in testing. In validation, the model predicted progression to ophthalmopathy a median of about 6.5 months before onset, with about 70% sensitivity and 72.22% specificity. A discovery cohort of approximately 100 patients, about 40 with Graves' ophthalmopathy and 57 with stable Graves' hyperthyroidism, was used to find distinguishing TCR V-J signatures. Prospective prediction of ophthalmopathy was tested in an independent validation cohort of some 19 hyperthyroidism patients and 17 patients who later progressed to ophthalmopathy. The 100 or so discovery patients were divided at random into training and test sets in a 7:3 ratio. Thyroid tissue and blood T-cell repertoires from about 6 Graves' hyperthyroidism patients were also compared in the study. Following sampling, methimazole starting at 30 mg daily was given to hyperthyroidism patients, and high-dose intravenous methylprednisolone was given to ophthalmopathy patients. Libraries were constructed in a second round of multiplex PCR, after which size selection and purification were performed. Libraries were sequenced paired-end with 100 bp reads on an Illumina HiSeq2000. Raw data were processed with SOAPnuke, discarding reads with adapters, uncalled bases, mean Phred below 15, or no exact constant-primer or identifier match. COPE v1.2.5 was used to merge the high-quality paired reads, and each unique nucleotide sequence was defined as a clonotype. MiTCR v1.1 was used to align the clonotypes against IMGT TRBV, TRBD and TRBJ reference segments. The analysis included only V-J combinations with a frequency above 0.0001, which together covered 99% to 99.2% of the repertoires. A TCS score was defined as the ratio between F50 (clonal expansion) and ExV (chaos), using BLOSUM62-based TCRdist between CDR3 peptides within each V-J. Welch's t-statistics and random forest reduced around 520 V-J features to 13, which were used in a naive Bayes classifier (R e1071). Sample size was not statistically predetermined, and blinding of investigators to group allocation was not performed. The paper reports TCR Vbeta CDR3 sequencing of approximately 140 peripheral blood samples: under 45 ophthalmopathy, under 85 hyperthyroidism and around 17 progressor patients.

Sample: peripheral blood mononuclear cells (PBMCs), taken at new diagnosis, from a patient treated with antithyroid drugs. This TCR derives from a man between 35 and 55 years old with Graves disease. Donor details come from another sample of the same person, matched by shared clones. The V gene is TRBV2 and the J gene is TRBJ2-5, with 7 middle bases fitting TRBD2. The nucleotides are TGTGCCAGCAGACTGACTAGCAGAGAGACCCAGTACTTC. Its translation reads: CASRLTSRETQYF.